This T cell receptor (beta chain) was profiled in a study of blood T cell repertoires in COVID-19 (dated by TCRdb to about 2020). Study-level background: Samples covering the acute and convalescent phases of COVID-19 were provided by collaborators in the United States, Italy and Spain. The repertoires were released in a freely available public database intended as a resource for research on the immune response to SARS-CoV-2. Deeply sampled blood TCRbeta repertoires from subjects exposed to, actively infected with, or recovered from COVID-19 were included in the dataset. The sample metadata nearly always contained a de-identified subject ID, COVID-19 status, age in years and sex. The material from the prospective study consisted of cDNA or gDNA derived from T cells, B-cell-depleted T cells, or PBMCs. HLA class I and class II types, where available, came from metadata supplied by the sample provider rather than from assay-based typing. The samples were drawn from two sources: the first 160 participants of the ongoing ImmuneRACE study, and fewer than 1,500 subjects contributed by 6 global collaborators. What the authors observed across the whole study: The amount of clinical and demographic metadata varied by source and participant and was provided uncurated.

Whole blood was collected in K2EDTA tubes by collaborating institutions according to the institutions' own protocols. Collaborator samples were shipped for TCRbeta analysis as frozen whole blood, isolated PBMCs, or DNA extracted from either sample type. There are a few counts of this clone. Its antigen remains unidentified. Nothing much larger sits one base from this clone, and base qualities are not available. The immunoSEQ Assay, a bias-controlled multiplex PCR, was used to amplify TCRbeta CDR3 regions from genomic DNA. Turning to the authors' computational methods: The number of nucleated cells in each sample was estimated by amplification of reference gene primers within the assay. Sequence reads were collapsed and filtered to measure the absolute abundance of every unique TCRbeta CDR3 rearrangement. For each sample, productive Simpson clonality was calculated as the square root of Simpson's diversity index over productive rearrangements. TCRdb limited this immuneACCESS table to in-frame rearrangements with V and J called. A share of clones is missing; checked studies link under half to unresolved V genes, and the rest is unexplained. V and J calls and clone size are as listed in that table; D and trimming were resolved from the DNA. In all, the sample holds roughly 180,000 clones, and 75% to 90% of those were seen once. The ten largest clones represent 6.5% to 9% of the sample.

The germline V and J ends show losses of 4 bases and 4 bases respectively, and no gene match explains 6 bases of the junction. The CDR3 starts with the cysteine, ends with the phenylalanine, and has 13 residues. Of all the DNA, just the CDR3 is kept, 39 bases in frame from base 1. Via the germline V gene (reference sequence), CDR1 is GTSNPN and CDR2 SVGIG. Recombination joined TRBV30 with TRBJ2-7, and TRBD1 aligns with 8 junction nucleotides. Sequenced material: peripheral blood. The clonotype was recovered from a woman aged 55-70 years with acute or convalescent COVID-19. The DNA is TGTGCCTGGACGGACAGGGTCGGGTACGAGCAGTACTTC. This codes for CAWTDRVGYEQYF.